Listed below are T cell receptor beta chains from one sample, sequenced in a study of cytotoxic CD8 clonotypes in ibrutinib-treated CLL. The method was immunoSEQ multiplex PCR; TCRdb's version includes in-frame clones alone and lacks a portion of them. The table records approximately 150,000 clones, 84% of them present only once. The sample in question was PBMCs, obtained after 24 months of ibrutinib treatment. These receptors were taken from a human donor with chronic lymphocytic leukemia. Both conserved end residues are part of each CDR3. A D gene is named only where the DNA matches it firmly. Clone size is shown for a subset of rows, as once, few, many or a class of expanded clone.

J | size | V | D | DNA | CDR3
TRBJ2-1 | . | TRBV7-6 | . | TGTGCCAGCAGCAAACGGCCCGGGGACTACAATGAGCAGTTCTTC | CASSKRPGDYNEQFF
TRBJ1-1 | few | TRBV19 | . | TGTGCCAGTAGTAGCCCCGGGGGGGGAACCGAAGCTTTCTTT | CASSSPGGGTEAFF
TRBJ1-1 | . | TRBV30 | . | TGTGCCTGGAGTGTACGGGTGGGATTAGGCACTGAAGCTTTCTTT | CAWSVRVGLGTEAFF
TRBJ2-3 | . | TRBV4-3 | . | TGCGCCAGCAGCCGAAACCGAATCAAAACTGCTTTGGGAACAGATACGCAGTATTTT | CASSRNRIKTALGTDTQYF
TRBJ2-1 | . | TRBV6-5 | . | TGTGCCAGCAGCCTCGTCTGGAGCTCCTACAATGAGCAGTTCTTC | CASSLVWSSYNEQFF
TRBJ1-4 | . | TRBV5-4 | TRBD1 | TGTGCCAGCAGCTTGGAGGACAGGAAAAATGAAAAACTGTTTTTT | CASSLEDRKNEKLFF
TRBJ2-6 | . | TRBV6-5 | . | TGTGCCAGCAGTTACGGACGTGACTCTGGGGCCAACGTCCTGACTTTC | CASSYGRDSGANVLTF
TRBJ2-7 | . | TRBV7-2 | . | TGTGCCAGCAGCTTAGCGCCCCAGGGCGCGTACGAGCAGTACTTC | CASSLAPQGAYEQYF
TRBJ1-4 | . | TRBV19 | TRBD1 | TGTGCCAGTAGTATAGATCTTCACGGACAGGGTCGAGAAAAACTGTTTTTT | CASSIDLHGQGREKLFF
TRBJ1-2 | few | TRBV30 | TRBD1 | TGTGCCTGGAGTGTACCACGGACAGGGGGCGAAGGCTACACCTTC | CAWSVPRTGGEGYTF
TRBJ2-7 | . | TRBV7-9 | . | TGTGCCAGCAGCTTAGCGGTGGGCGGGGGCTCCTCAGAGCAGTACTTC | CASSLAVGGGSSEQYF
TRBJ2-3 | . | TRBV7-9 | TRBD2 | TGTGCCAGCAGCTTAGCGGCCAGCGGGGGGGCTGCAGATACGCAGTATTTT | CASSLAASGGAADTQYF
TRBJ2-3 | once | TRBV29-1 | TRBD2 | TGCAGCGTTGCGGCCGCGGGGGGAGGCACAGATACGCAGTATTTT | CSVAAAGGGTDTQYF
TRBJ1-1 | . | TRBV7-9 | . | TGTGCCAGCAGCATAGAGGGACGGGGCACTGAAGCTTTCTTT | CASSIEGRGTEAFF
TRBJ2-1 | . | TRBV11-3 | . | TGTGCCAGCAGTCCCGGAGCTATCGGCAATGAGCAGTTCTTC | CASSPGAIGNEQFF
TRBJ1-2 | once | TRBV6-1 | . | TGTGCCAGCCGGTTTCGGCAGGGAGGTGGCTACACCTTC | CASRFRQGGGYTF
TRBJ1-5 | . | TRBV7-3 | . | TGTGCCAGCAGCAAACCTGGACAATCGGCGGGCAGCAATCAGCCCCAGCATTTT | CASSKPGQSAGSNQPQHF
TRBJ2-3 | . | TRBV7-6 | TRBD2 | TGTGCCAGCAGCTCAGGGACTAGCGATGCAGATACGCAGTATTTT | CASSSGTSDADTQYF
TRBJ2-7 | . | TRBV11-2 | . | TGTGCCAGCAGCTTTGACTCCTACGAGCAGTACTTC | CASSFDSYEQYF
TRBJ2-7 | . | TRBV6-5 | TRBD1 | TGTGCCAGCAGTTCCGTGGGACAGGGGTCTTCCTACGAGCAGTACTTC | CASSSVGQGSSYEQYF
TRBJ2-3 | . | TRBV14 | . | TGTGCCAGCAGCCAAGAATTGGGGGCAGATACGCAGTATTTT | CASSQELGADTQYF
TRBJ1-1 | . | TRBV18 | TRBD1 | TGTGCCAGCTCACCCCAGGGACAGGGATACACTGAAGCTTTCTTT | CASSPQGQGYTEAFF
TRBJ1-3 | . | TRBV30 | . | TGTGCCTGGAAATTGTGGGTCGCTGGAAACACCATATATTTT | CAWKLWVAGNTIYF
TRBJ2-3 | . | TRBV28 | . | TGTGCCAGCAGTCACATCCCAGATACGCAGTATTTT | CASSHIPDTQYF
TRBJ1-2 | . | TRBV11-2 | . | TGTGCCAGCAGCTTATCCGGGACTTACAACTATGGCTACACCTTC | CASSLSGTYNYGYTF
TRBJ2-3 | . | TRBV5-1 | . | TGCGCCAGCAGCTTGGGACGCGGAACAGATACGCAGTATTTT | CASSLGRGTDTQYF
TRBJ2-5 | . | TRBV18 | . | TGTGCCAGCTCATCGGGATACCAAGAGACCCAGTACTTC | CASSSGYQETQYF
TRBJ2-7 | . | TRBV10-2 | . | TGCGCCAGCAGTGAGTCGCCGCAGTACGAGCAGTACTTC | CASSESPQYEQYF
TRBJ2-7 | . | TRBV7-2 | . | TGTGCCAGCAGCTTGGTTTTGCGGGAACACTACGAGCAGTACTTC | CASSLVLREHYEQYF
TRBJ2-7 | . | TRBV11-1 | . | TGTGCCAGCAGCTCCAAAACGGGCCTGGAGCAGTACTTC | CASSSKTGLEQYF
TRBJ1-2 | . | TRBV28 | . | TGTGCCAGCAGTTTCTTTATCAGAAAGTATTCGAATAACTATGGCTACACCTTC | CASSFFIRKYSNNYGYTF
TRBJ1-5 | . | TRBV28 | . | TGTGCCAGCAGTTTTTTTGGTATGAGGGACAGCAATCAGCCCCAGCATTTT | CASSFFGMRDSNQPQHF
TRBJ2-3 | . | TRBV2 | . | TGTGCCAGCAGGTCTAGCGATCCTGAAGATACGCAGTATTTT | CASRSSDPEDTQYF
TRBJ2-3 | . | TRBV18 | TRBD1 | TGTGCCAGCTCACCAATCCAGGGGGCCACGGGCACAGATACGCAGTATTTT | CASSPIQGATGTDTQYF
TRBJ1-1 | once | TRBV19 | . | TGTGCCAGTAGTATAAACCAGTCGCCGAACACTGAAGCTTTCTTT | CASSINQSPNTEAFF
TRBJ2-2 | . | TRBV6-5 | TRBD1 | TGTGCCAGCGCCCCGGGACAGGGGTCCACCGGGGAGCTGTTTTTT | CASAPGQGSTGELFF
TRBJ2-1 | few | TRBV27 | TRBD2 | TGTGCCAGCAGTTTAGCGGGAGTAGGGTACCGTGAGCAGTTCTTC | CASSLAGVGYREQFF
TRBJ1-5 | . | TRBV7-2 | TRBD1 | TGTGCCAGCAGCTTGGGACAGGGCAATCAGCCCCAGCATTTT | CASSLGQGNQPQHF
TRBJ1-5 | once | TRBV4-3 | . | TGCGCCAGCAGCCCGACGGCGACTCAGCCCCAGCATTTT | CASSPTATQPQHF
TRBJ2-7 | . | TRBV7-2 | . | TGTGCCAGCAGTAGGGACGGAATTAGCTCCTACGAGCAGTACTTC | CASSRDGISSYEQYF
TRBJ1-5 | . | TRBV7-2 | . | TGTGCCAGCAGCTTAGATCGAGATCAGCCCCAGCATTTT | CASSLDRDQPQHF
TRBJ2-1 | . | TRBV18 | . | TGTGCCAGCCCGACCCCAGGGGTTAGGTCCTACAATGAGCAGTTCTTC | CASPTPGVRSYNEQFF
TRBJ1-1 | . | TRBV7-3 | . | TGTGCCAGCAGCTTAAGTCCCCAGGGCGGGAACACTGAAGCTTTCTTT | CASSLSPQGGNTEAFF
TRBJ1-5 | once | TRBV5-4 | . | TGTGCCAGCTCAATCGGGGGCCGCCCCAGCAATCAGCCCCAGCATTTT | CASSIGGRPSNQPQHF
TRBJ2-1 | . | TRBV19 | . | TGTGCCAGTAGTATGGTCCCAAACAATGAGCAGTTCTTC | CASSMVPNNEQFF
TRBJ2-4 | . | TRBV7-2 | . | TGTGCCAGCAGCTTAAGGACCAGGTCAGCCAAAAACATTCAGTACTTC | CASSLRTRSAKNIQYF